The 9 T cell receptor beta chains presented below share a single source sample, sequenced in a study of blood T cell repertoires in COVID-19. The data were produced by immunoSEQ multiplex PCR, yet TCRdb's version contains in-frame clones alone and is incomplete. The sample lists about 150,000 clones; 70% to 85% were seen once. The specimen was peripheral blood. Source of these receptors: a man in his sixties with COVID-19, enrolled during active disease.

The J gene is TRBJ2-4, the V gene TRBV5-1; maybe TRBD1 (6 bases). Between the trimmed V and J ends, which lost 0 bases and 7 bases, there was a span of 14 bases. The germline CDR1 and CDR2 sequences are SGHRS and YFSETQ. The CDR3 runs to 15 residues. CDR3 sequence: CASSLALGAFNIQYF. CDR3 coding DNA: TGCGCCAGCAGCTTGGCCTTGGGGGCGTTTAACATTCAGTACTTC.

The chain is built from TRBV5-1 and TRBJ2-5; D is possibly TRBD2 (5 bases). CDR3 size: 15 residues. Trimming stripped 5 bases from V and 5 bases from J, with 19 bases between. Germline lookup yields CDR1 SGHRS and CDR2 YFSETQ. DNA of the CDR3: TGCGCCAGCAGTCACCCGGAGGTCGCGCCGGAGACCCAGTACTTC. This translates into CASSHPEVAPETQYF.

This chain joins TRBV5-1 and TRBJ2-7, with 7 bases lining up with TRBD1. The CDR3 runs to 14 residues. V shed 0 bases and J 3 bases; nucleotides not matched to a gene: 3. CDR1 and CDR2 from the germline V gene are SGHRS and YFSETQ. DNA of the CDR3: TGCGCCAGCAGCTTGGTAGGGGGCGTCTACGAGCAGTACTTC. This gives the protein CASSLVGGVYEQYF.

The chain's CDR3 is CASSQTGGAGNEQFF. Here the CDR3 DNA reads TGCGCCAGCAGTCAGACAGGGGGCGCCGGGAATGAGCAGTTCTTC. This chain links TRBV5-1 with TRBJ2-1; 10 nucleotides agree with TRBD1. The CDR3 consists of 15 residues. The V segment lost 5 bases and the J segment 7 bases; nucleotides outside the gene matches: 9. The germline gives CDR1 SGHRS, CDR2 YFSETQ.

The V gene is TRBV28, the J gene TRBJ2-7, with 7 bases aligning to TRBD1. This CDR3 has 12 residues. Germline trimming cut 10 bases from V and 3 bases from J; bases unmatched to any gene: 6. CDR1 and CDR2 (germline): MDHEN, SYDVKM. The CDR3 coding sequence is TGTGCCACTAGCAGGGGGTACTACGAGCAGTACTTC. Encoded protein: CATSRGYYEQYF.

Written as DNA, the CDR3 is TGTGCCAGCAGCCAAACAGGGATAGGAAACACCATATATTTT. Its translation is CASSQTGIGNTIYF. The chain carries TRBV3-1 (or the pseudogene TRBV3-2) and TRBJ1-3; D perhaps matches TRBD1 (6 bases). Trimming pared 2 bases from V and 4 bases from J, leaving 9 bases between. The CDR3 is 14 residues long. Looked up from germline, CDR1 is LGHDT and CDR2 is YNNKEL (reference sequence).

V gene TRBV24-1 combines with J gene TRBJ2-1; no clear D gene. Looked up from germline, CDR1 is KGHDR and CDR2 is SFDVKD. This CDR3 comprises 15 residues. V was clipped by 6 bases and J by 5 bases, with 16 bases between them. CDR3 bases: TGTGCCACCAGTAACCCGGTTGGGCCAGACAATGAGCAGTTCTTC. It yields the protein CATSNPVGPDNEQFF.

This chain connects TRBV5-3 to TRBJ2-1; 8 nucleotides line up with TRBD2. TRBV5-3 is known as an ORF, though its function is uncertain. The CDR3 length is 17 residues. V lost 1 base, J lost 4 bases, and 10 bases stayed unmatched. CDR3 coding DNA: TGTGCCAGAAGCTTGTTCCTTGTTCGGGGGGGATACAATGAGCAGTTCTTC. Encoded protein: CARSLFLVRGGYNEQFF.

The V gene is TRBV7-2, the J gene TRBJ2-2; weak D call: TRBD2 (7 bases). CDR3 size: 15 residues. V was clipped by 8 bases and J by 5 bases, with 18 bases between them. Germline CDR1 is SGHTA and CDR2 is FQGNSA. CDR3 sequence reads: CASRPRRGQTGELFF. Here the CDR3 DNA reads TGTGCCAGCCGCCCCCGGCGGGGGCAAACCGGGGAGCTGTTTTTT. Full variable domain (outside the CDR3, taken from reference TRBV7-2 and TRBJ2-2): GAGVSQSPSNKVTEKGKDVELRCDPISGHTALYWYRQSLGQGLEFLIYFQGNSAPDKSGLPSDRFSAERTGGSVSTLTIQRTQQEDSAVYLCASRPRRGQTGELFFGEGSRLTVL.